These T cell receptor beta chains were read from a single sample in a study of memory CD4+ T cells and cytomegalovirus serostatus. Measured with immunoSEQ multiplex PCR; TCRdb has only the in-frame clones, and not every one. Among approximately 51,000 clones listed, about 70% were seen once. The sample comprised memory CD4+ T cells from blood. The origin of the receptors is an adult in good health and CMV-seropositive. CDR3s include the opening cysteine and the closing phenylalanine or tryptophan. A D gene is named only where the DNA matches it firmly. The size of a clone is reported for some rows only, either as once, few or many, or as a class for expanded clones.

d_call clone_size j_call v_call cdr3_aa cdr3_nt
TRBD2 . TRBJ2-7 TRBV5-6 CASSLNLAGIYEQYF TGTGCCAGCAGCTTGAACCTAGCGGGAATCTACGAGCAGTACTTC
TRBD2 . TRBJ2-3 TRBV25-1 CASSERVAGGLDTQYF TGTGCCAGCAGTGAGAGGGTAGCGGGGGGGTTAGATACGCAGTATTTT
TRBD1 . TRBJ1-2 TRBV6-1 CASSVETGGYGYTF TGTGCCAGCAGTGTAGAGACAGGGGGCTATGGCTACACCTTC
TRBD2 few TRBJ2-7 TRBV7-2 CASSFSGGAQNDYEQYF TGTGCCAGCAGCTTTAGCGGGGGGGCCCAAAATGATTACGAGCAGTACTTC
TRBD1 . TRBJ1-5 TRBV6-6 CASRSDRGVYQPQHF TGTGCCAGCAGATCGGACAGGGGAGTTTATCAGCCCCAGCATTTT
TRBD2 . TRBJ2-7 TRBV20-1 CRTSGGDEQYF TGCAGGACGAGCGGGGGGGACGAGCAGTACTTC
. . TRBJ2-1 TRBV27 CASSPGLYNEQFF TGTGCCAGCAGTCCGGGGCTTTACAATGAGCAGTTCTTC
TRBD1 . TRBJ2-7 TRBV10-2 CASRPGTGVVEQYF TGCGCCAGCAGACCCGGGACAGGGGTTGTGGAGCAGTACTTC
TRBD1 . TRBJ2-7 TRBV19 CASSTGQGADEQYF TGTGCCAGTAGTACCGGACAGGGGGCAGACGAGCAGTACTTC
. . TRBJ1-5 TRBV7-2 CASSAGANQPQHF TGTGCCAGCAGCGCAGGGGCAAATCAGCCCCAGCATTTT
. . TRBJ1-1 TRBV6-1 CASPPVAENTEAFF TGTGCCAGCCCCCCCGTGGCAGAGAACACTGAAGCTTTCTTT
. . TRBJ1-1 TRBV2 CASSRDKTLEAFF TGTGCCAGCAGCCGGGACAAAACCCTTGAAGCTTTCTTT
. . TRBJ2-7 TRBV5-1 CASSLDPGLEQYF TGCGCCAGCAGCTTGGACCCGGGTCTAGAGCAGTACTTC
. few TRBJ1-6 TRBV15 CATKTGNYNSPLHF TGTGCCACCAAAACAGGGAACTATAATTCACCCCTCCACTTT
TRBD1 . TRBJ1-5 TRBV19 CASTPTGGHQPQHF TGTGCCAGTACCCCGACAGGGGGCCATCAGCCCCAGCATTTT
TRBD2 . TRBJ2-5 TRBV7-9 CASSSRTSGELYQETQYF TGTGCCAGCAGCTCTAGGACTAGCGGGGAACTCTACCAAGAGACCCAGTACTTC
. . TRBJ2-3 TRBV5-4 CASSLAEAGSTDTQYF TGTGCCAGCAGCTTGGCCGAGGCAGGAAGCACAGATACGCAGTATTTT
TRBD2 . TRBJ2-1 TRBV5-1 CASSFDYGGANNEQFF TGCGCCAGCAGCTTCGACTACGGGGGGGCTAACAATGAGCAGTTCTTC
TRBD2 . TRBJ2-5 TRBV7-2 CASSRGGRQETQYF TGTGCCAGCAGCCGGGGAGGGAGACAAGAGACCCAGTACTTC
TRBD1 . TRBJ1-1 TRBV7-2 CASSWDRGANTEAFF TGTGCCAGCAGCTGGGACAGGGGAGCGAACACTGAAGCTTTCTTT
. . TRBJ1-6 TRBV11-2 CASSLAGFDSPLHF TGTGCCAGCAGCTTAGCAGGGTTTGATTCACCCCTCCACTTT
. . TRBJ2-7 TRBV18 CASSPPDVYEQYF TGTGCCAGCTCACCACCGGACGTTTACGAGCAGTACTTC
TRBD1 . TRBJ1-4 TRBV15 CATSRGTGKNEKLFF TGTGCCACCAGCAGAGGGACAGGGAAGAATGAAAAACTGTTTTTT
. . TRBJ1-1 TRBV5-1 CASSSGVIMNTEAFF TGCGCCAGCAGCTCCGGGGTTATAATGAACACTGAAGCTTTCTTT